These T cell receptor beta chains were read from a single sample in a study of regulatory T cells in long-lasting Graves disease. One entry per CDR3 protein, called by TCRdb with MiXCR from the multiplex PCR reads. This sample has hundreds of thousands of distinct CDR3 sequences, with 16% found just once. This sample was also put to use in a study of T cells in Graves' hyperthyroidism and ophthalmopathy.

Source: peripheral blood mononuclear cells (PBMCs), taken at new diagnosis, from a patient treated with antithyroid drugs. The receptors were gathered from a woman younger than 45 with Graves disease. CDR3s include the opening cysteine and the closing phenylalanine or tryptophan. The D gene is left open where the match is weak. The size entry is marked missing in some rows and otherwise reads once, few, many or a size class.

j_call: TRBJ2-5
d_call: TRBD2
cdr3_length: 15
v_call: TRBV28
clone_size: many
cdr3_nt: TGTGCCAGCAGCGGTAGCGGGAGTTGGTGGGAGACCCAGTACTTC
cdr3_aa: CASSGSGSWWETQYF

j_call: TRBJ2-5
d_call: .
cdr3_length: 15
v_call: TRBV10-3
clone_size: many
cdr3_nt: TGTGCCATCAGTGAGTCTTACGACAGCCAAGAGACCCAGTACTTC
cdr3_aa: CAISESYDSQETQYF

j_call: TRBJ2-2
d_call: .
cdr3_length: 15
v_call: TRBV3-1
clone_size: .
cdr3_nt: TGTGCCAGCAGCCAAGGACAGTGGAACACCGGGGAGCTGTTTTTT
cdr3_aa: CASSQGQWNTGELFF

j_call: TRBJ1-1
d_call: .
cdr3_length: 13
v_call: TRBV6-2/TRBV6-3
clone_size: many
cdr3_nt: TGTGCCAGCAGTTTACAGGCGTACACTGAAGCTTTCTTT
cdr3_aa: CASSLQAYTEAFF

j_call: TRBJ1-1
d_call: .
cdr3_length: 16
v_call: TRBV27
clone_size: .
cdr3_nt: TGTGCCAGCAGTTTGGGAGAGGGAAGGCTGAACACTGAAGCTTTCTTT
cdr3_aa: CASSLGEGRLNTEAFF

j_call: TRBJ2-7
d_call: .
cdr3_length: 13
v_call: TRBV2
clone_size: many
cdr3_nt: TGTGCCAGCAGCCTCGGCAGAGCCTACGAGCAGTACTTC
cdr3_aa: CASSLGRAYEQYF

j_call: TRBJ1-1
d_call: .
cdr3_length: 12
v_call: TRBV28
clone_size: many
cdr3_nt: TGTGCCAGCGGGAAAAAGGGATATCAAGCTTTCTTT
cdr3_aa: CASGKKGYQAFF

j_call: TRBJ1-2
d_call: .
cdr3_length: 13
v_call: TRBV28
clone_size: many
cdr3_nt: TGTGCCAGCAGTTTTCAGGGACTCTATGGCTACACCTTC
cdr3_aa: CASSFQGLYGYTF

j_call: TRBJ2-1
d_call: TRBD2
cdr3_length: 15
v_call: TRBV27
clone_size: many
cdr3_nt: TGTGCCAGCAGTTTAAGGACTAGCGGGAAGAATGAGCAGTTCTTC
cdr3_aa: CASSLRTSGKNEQFF

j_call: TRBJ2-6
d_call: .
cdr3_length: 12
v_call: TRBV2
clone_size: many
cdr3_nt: TGTGCCAGCGGGGTTGGGGCCAACGTCCTGACTTTC
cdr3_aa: CASGVGANVLTF

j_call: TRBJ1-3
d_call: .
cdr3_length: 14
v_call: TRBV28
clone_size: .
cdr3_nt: TGTGCCAGCAGTTCCGACAGTAAAGGAAACACCATATATTTT
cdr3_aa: CASSSDSKGNTIYF

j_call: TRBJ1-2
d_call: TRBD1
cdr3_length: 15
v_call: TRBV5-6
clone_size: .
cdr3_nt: TGTGCCAGCAGCCTGACAGGGCGATTGCTCTATGGCTACACCTTC
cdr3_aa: CASSLTGRLLYGYTF

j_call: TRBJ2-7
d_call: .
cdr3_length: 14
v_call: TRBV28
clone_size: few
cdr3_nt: TGTGCCAGCAAAGTACGGGGGAGTCTCCACGAGCAGTACTTC
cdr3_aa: CASKVRGSLHEQYF

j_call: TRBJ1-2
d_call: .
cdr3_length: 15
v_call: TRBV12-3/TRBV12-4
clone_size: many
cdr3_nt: TGTGCCAGCAGTTCCAAGGAGGGTAGGGGCTATGGCTACACCTTC
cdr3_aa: CASSSKEGRGYGYTF

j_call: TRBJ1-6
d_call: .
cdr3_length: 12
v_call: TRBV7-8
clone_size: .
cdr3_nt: TGTGCCAGCAGCTTCTCTGGGGCACCCCTCCACTTT
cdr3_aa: CASSFSGAPLHF

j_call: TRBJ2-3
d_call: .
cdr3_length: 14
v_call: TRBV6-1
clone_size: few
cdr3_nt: TGTGCCAGCAGAGAGGAGGGCGACACAGATACGCAGTATTTT
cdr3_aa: CASREEGDTDTQYF

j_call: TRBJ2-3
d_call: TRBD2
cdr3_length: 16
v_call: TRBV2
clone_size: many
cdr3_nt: TGTGCCAGCAGAACGGACTCGCTAGCGGGAACAGATACGCAGTATTTT
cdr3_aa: CASRTDSLAGTDTQYF

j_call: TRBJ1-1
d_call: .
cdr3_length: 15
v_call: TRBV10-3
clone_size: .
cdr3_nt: TGTGCCATCAGTGAAGTGTCAACCCCGAACACTGAAGCTTTCTTT
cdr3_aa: CAISEVSTPNTEAFF

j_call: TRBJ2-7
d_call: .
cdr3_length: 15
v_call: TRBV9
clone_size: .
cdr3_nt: TGTGCCAGCAGCGCAAAATGGTCGGGTCAGGACGAGCAGTACTTC
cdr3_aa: CASSAKWSGQDEQYF

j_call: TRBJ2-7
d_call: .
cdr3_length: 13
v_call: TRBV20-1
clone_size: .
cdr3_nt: TGCAGTGCTCCACAGGGTTCATCCGGCGAGCAGTACTTC
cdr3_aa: CSAPQGSSGEQYF

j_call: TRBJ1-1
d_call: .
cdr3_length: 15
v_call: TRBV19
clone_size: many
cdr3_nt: TGTGCCAGTCGTGGCAGGGGCAAAATGAACACTGAAGCTTTCTTT
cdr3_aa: CASRGRGKMNTEAFF

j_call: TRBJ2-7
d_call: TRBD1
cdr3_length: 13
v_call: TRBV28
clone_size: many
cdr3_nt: TGTGCCAGCGGGACAGCTAGCTCCTACGAGCAGTACTTC
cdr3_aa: CASGTASSYEQYF

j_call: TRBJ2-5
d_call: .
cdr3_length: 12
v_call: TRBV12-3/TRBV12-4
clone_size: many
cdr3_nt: TGTGCCAGCAGCTTAAAAGTGGCGACCCAGTACTTC
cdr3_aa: CASSLKVATQYF

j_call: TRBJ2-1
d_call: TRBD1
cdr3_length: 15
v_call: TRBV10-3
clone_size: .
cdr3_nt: TGTGCCATCACTCGGGACAGCAGCTCCTACAATGAGCAGTTCTTC
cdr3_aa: CAITRDSSSYNEQFF

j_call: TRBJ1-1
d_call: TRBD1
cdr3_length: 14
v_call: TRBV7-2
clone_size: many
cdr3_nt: TGTGCCAGCAGCTTAAAGGCAGGGGGTCTTGAAGCTTTCTTT
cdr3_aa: CASSLKAGGLEAFF

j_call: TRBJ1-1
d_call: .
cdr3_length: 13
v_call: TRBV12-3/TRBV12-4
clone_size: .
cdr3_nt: TGTGCCAGCAGTAACCAACTGCGGGCTGAAGCTTTCTTT
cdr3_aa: CASSNQLRAEAFF

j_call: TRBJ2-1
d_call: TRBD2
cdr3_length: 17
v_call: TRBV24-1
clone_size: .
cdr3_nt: TGTGCCACCAGTGATTTGCCCGGGACTAGCGGATACAATGAGCAGTCCTTC
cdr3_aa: CATSDLPGTSGYNEQSF

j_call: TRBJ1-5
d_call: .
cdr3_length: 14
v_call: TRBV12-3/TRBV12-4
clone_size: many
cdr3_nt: TGTGCCAGCAGTTTTAACAGACTATATCAGCCCCAGCATTTT
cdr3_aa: CASSFNRLYQPQHF

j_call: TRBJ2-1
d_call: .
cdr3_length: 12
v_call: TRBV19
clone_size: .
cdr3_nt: TGTGCCAGTAGTATTCTAGGGGGGGTGCAGTTCTTC
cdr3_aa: CASSILGGVQFF

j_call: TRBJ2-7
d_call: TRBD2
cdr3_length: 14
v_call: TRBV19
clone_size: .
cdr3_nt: TGTGCCAGTAGTATCCTCGTGGCGGGAGGCGAGCAGTACTTC
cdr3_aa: CASSILVAGGEQYF

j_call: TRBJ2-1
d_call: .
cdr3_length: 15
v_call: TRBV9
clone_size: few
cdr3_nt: TGTGCCAGCAGCACGGACACTTACTCCTACAATGAGCAGTTCTTC
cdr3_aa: CASSTDTYSYNEQFF

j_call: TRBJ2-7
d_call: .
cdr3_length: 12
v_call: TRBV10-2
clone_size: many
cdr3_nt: TGCGCCAGCAGTGAGTCAGGCTACGAGCAGTACTTC
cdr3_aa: CASSESGYEQYF

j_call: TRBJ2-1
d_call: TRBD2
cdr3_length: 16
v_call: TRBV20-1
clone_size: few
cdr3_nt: TGCAGTGCTCTGCCCGGGACTAGCGGGAACTACAATGAGCAGTTCTTC
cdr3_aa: CSALPGTSGNYNEQFF

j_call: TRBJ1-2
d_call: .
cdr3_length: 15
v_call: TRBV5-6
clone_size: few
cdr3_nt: TGTGCCAGCAGCTTGGCCAGGGAGGGGACCTATGGCTACACCTTC
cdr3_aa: CASSLAREGTYGYTF

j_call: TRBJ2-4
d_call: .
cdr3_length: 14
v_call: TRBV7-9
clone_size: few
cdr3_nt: TGTGCCAGCAGTTCTGACGCGGCCAAAAACATTCAGTACTTC
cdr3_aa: CASSSDAAKNIQYF

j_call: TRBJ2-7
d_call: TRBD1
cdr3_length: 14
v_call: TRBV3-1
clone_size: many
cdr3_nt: TGTGCCAGCAGCCGGGACAGGGCGTTCTACGAGCAGTACTTC
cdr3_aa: CASSRDRAFYEQYF

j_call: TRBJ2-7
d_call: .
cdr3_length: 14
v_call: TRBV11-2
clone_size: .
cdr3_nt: TGTGCCAGCAGCGTAAGTTTGGGCCCCTACGAGCTGTACTTC
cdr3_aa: CASSVSLGPYELYF

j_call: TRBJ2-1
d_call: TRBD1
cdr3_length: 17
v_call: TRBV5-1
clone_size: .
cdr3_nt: TGCGCCAGCAGCTTGGACCTTGGACAGGGGTTGTGGAATGAGCAGTTCTTC
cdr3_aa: CASSLDLGQGLWNEQFF

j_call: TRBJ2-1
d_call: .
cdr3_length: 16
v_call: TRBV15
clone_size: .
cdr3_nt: TGTGCCACCAGCGATGATCCTGCTGTCGTGGTCAATGAGCAGTTCTTC
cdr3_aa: CATSDDPAVVVNEQFF

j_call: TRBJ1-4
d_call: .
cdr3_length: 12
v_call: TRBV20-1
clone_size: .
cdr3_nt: TGCAGTGCTAGAGGGGAGGGAGAAAAACTGTTTTTT
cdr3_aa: CSARGEGEKLFF

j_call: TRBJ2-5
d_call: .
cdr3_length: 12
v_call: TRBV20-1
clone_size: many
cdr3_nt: TGCAGTGCTAGGAGTAAGGGGGAGACCCAGTACTTC
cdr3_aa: CSARSKGETQYF

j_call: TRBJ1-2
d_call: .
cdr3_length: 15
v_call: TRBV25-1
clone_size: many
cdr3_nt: TGTGCCAGCAGTGAATATGGATCGTCGAAGGATGGCTACACCTTC
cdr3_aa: CASSEYGSSKDGYTF

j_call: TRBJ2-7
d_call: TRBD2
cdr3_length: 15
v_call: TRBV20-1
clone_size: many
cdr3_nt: TGCAGTGCCGCGGGAGTGGTTCGTACAGTGTACGAGCAGTACTTC
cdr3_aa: CSAAGVVRTVYEQYF

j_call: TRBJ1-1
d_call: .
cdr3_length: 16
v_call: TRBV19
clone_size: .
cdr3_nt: TGTGCCAGTAGTAAGCATATTCAGGAGGTGGGAACTGAAGCTTTCTTT
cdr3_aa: CASSKHIQEVGTEAFF

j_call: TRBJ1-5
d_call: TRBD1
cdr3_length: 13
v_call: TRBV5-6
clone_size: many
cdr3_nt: TGTGCCAGCAGCCCCGACAGGGCGGAGCCCCAGCATTTT
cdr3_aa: CASSPDRAEPQHF

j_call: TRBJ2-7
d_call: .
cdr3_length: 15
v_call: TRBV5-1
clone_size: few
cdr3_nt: TGCGCCAGCAGCTTGGGGGGCGCAATGAGTGGCGAGCAGTACTTC
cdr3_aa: CASSLGGAMSGEQYF

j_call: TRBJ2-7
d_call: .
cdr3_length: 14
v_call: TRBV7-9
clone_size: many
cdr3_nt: TGTGCCAGCAGCCCAGGGGCTCAATCCTACGAGCAGTACTTC
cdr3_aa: CASSPGAQSYEQYF

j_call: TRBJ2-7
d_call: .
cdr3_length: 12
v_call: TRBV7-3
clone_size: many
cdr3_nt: TGTGCCAGCAGCTCCCCCTCCGGCGAGCAGTACTTC
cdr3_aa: CASSSPSGEQYF

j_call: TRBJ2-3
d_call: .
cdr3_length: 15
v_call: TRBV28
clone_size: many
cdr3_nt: TGTGCCAGCTGGCCACCAGGGCTTGGGTTCGATACGCAGTATTTT
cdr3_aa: CASWPPGLGFDTQYF

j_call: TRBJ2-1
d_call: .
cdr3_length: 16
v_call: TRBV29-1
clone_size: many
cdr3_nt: TGCAGCGTTGAAGGGGGGCAGGGGAAGCCCTCGAATGAGCAGTTCTTC
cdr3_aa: CSVEGGQGKPSNEQFF

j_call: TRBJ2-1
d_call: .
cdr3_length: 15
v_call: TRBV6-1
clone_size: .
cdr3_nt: TGTGCCAGCAGTGGGGGACAAAACTCCTACAATGAGCAGTTCTTC
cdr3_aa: CASSGGQNSYNEQFF

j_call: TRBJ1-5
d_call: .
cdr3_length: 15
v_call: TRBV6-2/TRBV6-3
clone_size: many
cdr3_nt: TGTGCCAGCAGTGGTGAGGGTACCGGCAATCAGCCCCAGCATTTT
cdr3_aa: CASSGEGTGNQPQHF

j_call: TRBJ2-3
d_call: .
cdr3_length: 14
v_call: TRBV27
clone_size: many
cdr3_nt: TGTGCCAGCAGTCGGGGGGCAACCACAGATACGCAGTATTTT
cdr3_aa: CASSRGATTDTQYF

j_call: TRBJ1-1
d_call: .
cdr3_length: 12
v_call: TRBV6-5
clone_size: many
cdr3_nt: TGTGCCAGCAGTTGGGGTGAGGGGCCGGCTTTCTTT
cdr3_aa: CASSWGEGPAFF

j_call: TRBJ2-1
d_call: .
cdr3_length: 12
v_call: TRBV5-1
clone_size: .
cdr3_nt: TGCGCCAGCAGCTTCCAGGGGGAGGTGACGTTCTTC
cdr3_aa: CASSFQGEVTFF

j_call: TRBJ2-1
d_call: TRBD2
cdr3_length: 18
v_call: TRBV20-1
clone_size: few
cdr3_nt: TGCAGTGCTAGAACCCCCCCCGGGACTAGCGGGAGGGGCAATGAGCAGTTCTTC
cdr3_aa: CSARTPPGTSGRGNEQFF

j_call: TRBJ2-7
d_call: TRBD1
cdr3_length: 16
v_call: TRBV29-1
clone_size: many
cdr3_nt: TGCAGCGTATGGGGGGCCGGGACAGGGGAAACCTACGAGCAGTACTTC
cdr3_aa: CSVWGAGTGETYEQYF

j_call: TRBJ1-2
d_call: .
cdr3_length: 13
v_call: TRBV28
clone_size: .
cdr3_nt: TGTGCCAGCAGTTTACGGCAGAAACTGGGCTACACCTTC
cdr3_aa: CASSLRQKLGYTF